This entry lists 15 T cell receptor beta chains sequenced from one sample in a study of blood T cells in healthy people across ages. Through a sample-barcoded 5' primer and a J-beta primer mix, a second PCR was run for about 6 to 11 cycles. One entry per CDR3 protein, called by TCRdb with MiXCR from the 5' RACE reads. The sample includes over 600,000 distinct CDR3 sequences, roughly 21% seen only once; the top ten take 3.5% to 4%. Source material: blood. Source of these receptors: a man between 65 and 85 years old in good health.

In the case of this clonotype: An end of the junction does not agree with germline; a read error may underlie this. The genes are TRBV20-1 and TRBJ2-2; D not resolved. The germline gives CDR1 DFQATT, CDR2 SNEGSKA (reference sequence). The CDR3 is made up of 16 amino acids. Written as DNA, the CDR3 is TGCAGTGCTAGAGATCGAAGCGCCTCGAACGCCGGGGAGCTGTTTTTT. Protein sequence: CSARDRSASNAGELFF.

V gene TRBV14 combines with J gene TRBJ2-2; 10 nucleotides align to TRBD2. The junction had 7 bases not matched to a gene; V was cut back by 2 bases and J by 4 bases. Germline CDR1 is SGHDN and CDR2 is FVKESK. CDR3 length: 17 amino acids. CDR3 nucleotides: TGTGCCAGCAGCCAAAAGCCACTAGCGGGATTCACCGGGGAGCTGTTTTTT. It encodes CASSQKPLAGFTGELFF.

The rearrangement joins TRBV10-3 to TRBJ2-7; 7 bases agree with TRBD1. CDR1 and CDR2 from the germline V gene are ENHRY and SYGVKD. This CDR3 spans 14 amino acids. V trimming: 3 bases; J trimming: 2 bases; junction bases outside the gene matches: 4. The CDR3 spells CAISDSGTAYEQYF. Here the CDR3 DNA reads TGTGCCATCAGTGACTCCGGGACAGCCTACGAGCAGTACTTC.

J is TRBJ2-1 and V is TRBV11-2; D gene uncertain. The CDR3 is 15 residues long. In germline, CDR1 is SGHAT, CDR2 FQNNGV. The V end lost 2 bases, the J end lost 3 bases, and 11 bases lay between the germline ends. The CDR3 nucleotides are TGTGCCAGCAGCTTACGGCTAGTCGACTACAATGAGCAGTTCTTC. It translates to CASSLRLVDYNEQFF.

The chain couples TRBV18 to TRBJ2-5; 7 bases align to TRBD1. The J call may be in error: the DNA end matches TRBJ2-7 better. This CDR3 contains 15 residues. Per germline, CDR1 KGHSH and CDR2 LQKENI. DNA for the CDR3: TGTGCCAGCTCACAAGGACAGGAGTTGTCCTACGAGCAGTACTTC. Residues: CASSQGQELSYEQYF.

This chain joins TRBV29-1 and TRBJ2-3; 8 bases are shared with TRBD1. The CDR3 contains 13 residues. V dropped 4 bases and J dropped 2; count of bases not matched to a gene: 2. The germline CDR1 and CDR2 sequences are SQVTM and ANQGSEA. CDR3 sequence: CSVATGVTDTQYF. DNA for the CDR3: TGCAGCGTTGCGACAGGGGTCACAGATACGCAGTATTTT.

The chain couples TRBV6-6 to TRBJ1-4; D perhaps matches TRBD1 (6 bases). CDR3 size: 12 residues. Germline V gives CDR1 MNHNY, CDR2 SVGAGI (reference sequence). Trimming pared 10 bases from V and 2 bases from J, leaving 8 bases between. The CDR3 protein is CATGQTNEKLFF. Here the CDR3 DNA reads TGTGCCACCGGACAGACTAATGAAAAACTGTTTTTT.

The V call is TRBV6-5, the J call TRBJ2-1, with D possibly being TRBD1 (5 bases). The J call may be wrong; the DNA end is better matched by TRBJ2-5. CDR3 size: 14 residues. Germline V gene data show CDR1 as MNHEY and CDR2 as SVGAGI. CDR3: CASSGHQFGETQYF. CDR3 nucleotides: TGTGCCAGCAGTGGACATCAATTTGGGGAGACCCAGTACTTC.

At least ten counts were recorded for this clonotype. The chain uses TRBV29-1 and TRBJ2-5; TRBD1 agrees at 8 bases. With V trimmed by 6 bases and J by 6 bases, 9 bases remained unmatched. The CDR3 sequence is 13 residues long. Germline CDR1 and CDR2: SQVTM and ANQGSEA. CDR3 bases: TGCAGCGTGGGACAGGCCGGGACTCAGACCCAGTACTTC. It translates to CSVGQAGTQTQYF.

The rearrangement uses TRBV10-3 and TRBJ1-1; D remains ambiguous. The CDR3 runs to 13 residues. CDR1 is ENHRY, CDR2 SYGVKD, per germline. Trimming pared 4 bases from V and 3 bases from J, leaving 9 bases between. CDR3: CAISGGRDTEAFF. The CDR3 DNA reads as TGTGCCATCAGTGGCGGGAGGGACACTGAAGCTTTCTTT.

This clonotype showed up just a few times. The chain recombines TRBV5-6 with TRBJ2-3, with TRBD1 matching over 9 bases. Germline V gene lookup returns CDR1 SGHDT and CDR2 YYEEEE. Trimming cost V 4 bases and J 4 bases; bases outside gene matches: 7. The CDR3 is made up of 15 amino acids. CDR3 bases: TGTGCCAGCAGCGTACGGACAGGGGCGGCAGATACGCAGTATTTT. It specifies CASSVRTGAADTQYF.

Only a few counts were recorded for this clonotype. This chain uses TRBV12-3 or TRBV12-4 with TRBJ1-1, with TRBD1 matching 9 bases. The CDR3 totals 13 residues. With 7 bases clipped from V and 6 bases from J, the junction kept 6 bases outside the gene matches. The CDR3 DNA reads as TGTGCCAGCAAACCGGGACAGGGTGCTGAAGCTTTCTTT. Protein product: CASKPGQGAEAFF.

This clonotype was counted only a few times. The CDR3, as DNA: TGCAGTGCTATAAGGGATTCGGAGACCCAGTACTTC. Translation gives CSAIRDSETQYF. The chain combines TRBV20-1 with TRBJ2-5; D uncertain. CDR1 is DFQATT and CDR2 is SNEGSKA in the germline V gene (reference sequence). The CDR3 contains 12 residues. The V gene lost 4 bases and the J gene lost 5 bases, with 11 bases spanning the gap.

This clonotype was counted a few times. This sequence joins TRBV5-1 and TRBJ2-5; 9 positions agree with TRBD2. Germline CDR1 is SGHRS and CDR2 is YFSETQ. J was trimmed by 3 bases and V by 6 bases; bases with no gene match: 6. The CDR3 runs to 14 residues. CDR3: CASTPLAGEETQYF. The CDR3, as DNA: TGCGCCAGCACCCCCTTAGCGGGAGAAGAGACCCAGTACTTC.

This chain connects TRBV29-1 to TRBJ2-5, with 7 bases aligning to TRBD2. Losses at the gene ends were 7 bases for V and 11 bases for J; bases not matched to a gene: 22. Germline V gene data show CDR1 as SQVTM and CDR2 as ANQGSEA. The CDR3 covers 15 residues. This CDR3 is CSGTSMSGGIVEQYF. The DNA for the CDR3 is TGCAGCGGTACCTCTATGTCGGGAGGAATAGTAGAGCAGTACTTC.